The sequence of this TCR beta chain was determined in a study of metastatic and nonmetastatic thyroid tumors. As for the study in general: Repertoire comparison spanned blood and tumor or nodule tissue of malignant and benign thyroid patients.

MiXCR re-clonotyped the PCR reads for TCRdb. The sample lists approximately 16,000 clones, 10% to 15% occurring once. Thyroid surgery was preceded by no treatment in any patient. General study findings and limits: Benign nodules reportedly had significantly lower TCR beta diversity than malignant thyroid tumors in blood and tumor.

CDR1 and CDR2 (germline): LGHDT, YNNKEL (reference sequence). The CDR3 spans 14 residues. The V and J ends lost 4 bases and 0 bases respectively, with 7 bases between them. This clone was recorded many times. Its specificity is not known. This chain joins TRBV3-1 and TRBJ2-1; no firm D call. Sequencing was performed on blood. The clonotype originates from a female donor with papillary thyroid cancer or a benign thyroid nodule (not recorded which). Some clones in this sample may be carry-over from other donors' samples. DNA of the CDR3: TGTGCCAGCAGCCGTCGGTCCTCCTACAATGAGCAGTTCTTC. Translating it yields CASSRRSSYNEQFF.